This T cell receptor beta chain appears in the sequencing data of a study of tissue T cells after allogeneic stem cell transplantation. Study-level findings and limits: Anatomically similar tissues had similar TCR repertoires within each patient. Shared clones across patients were few; motif clustering revealed tissue-specific shared signatures. Only a limited share of tissue TCRs appeared in blood or spleen. Limitations included a small, clinically heterogeneous cohort and limited sampling depth.

Sequencing was performed with immunoSEQ multiplex PCR; in TCRdb, only in-frame clones are kept and a portion is missing. Among roughly 50,000 clones listed, approximately 73% were seen once. In regard to this clone: Its antigen remains unknown. Gene and germline names: mouse. The CDR3 is cut off 1 residue early in the read; its end comes from the germline J gene.

Germline-derived CDR1 and CDR2 are FNHDT and SITEND (reference sequence). The CDR3 contains 13 residues. The V gene lost 2 bases and the J gene lost 7 bases, with 10 bases spanning the gap. V usage is TRBV19 and J usage is TRBJ2-1; no clear D gene. This TCR came from a pool of C57BL/6 mice in good health. The sequenced sample was sorted cells pooled from one or two spleens. The chain's CDR3 is CASSMRDWAEQFF. Incomplete CDR3 DNA: TGTGCCAGCAGTATGCGGGATTGGGCTGAGCAGTTC. Full variable domain (outside the CDR3, taken from reference TRBV19 and TRBJ2-1): GGIITQTPKFLIGQEGQKLTLKCQQNFNHDTMYWYRQDSGKGLRLIYYSITENDLQKGDLSEGYDASREKKSSFSLTVTSAQKNEMAVFLCASSMRDWAEQFFGPGTRLTVL.